The 14 T cell receptor beta chains reported below all come from one sample, sequenced in a study of cytomegalovirus exposure and HLA in healthy donors. The primer mix had 60 Vbeta and 13 Jbeta primers. Some clones are missing from TCRdb's copy, which holds only in-frame ones; the method was immunoSEQ multiplex PCR. In total, the table holds about 67,000 clones. Specimen: PBMCs. Receptors originate from a man aged 25 to 40 in good health and CMV-seropositive.

This chain links TRBV5-4 with TRBJ1-1, with 10 bases lining up with TRBD1. CDR1 and CDR2 (germline): SGHNT, YYREEE (reference sequence). The CDR3 runs to 16 residues. V dropped 4 bases and J dropped 5; count of bases not matched to a gene: 11. DNA of the CDR3: TGTGCCAGCAGCATCCGGGACAGGGGCCTTCAGACTGAAGCTTTCTTT. This gives the protein CASSIRDRGLQTEAFF.

The V and J genes are TRBV13 and TRBJ2-7, with a tentative D call TRBD1 (6 bases). V was clipped by 4 bases and J by 5 bases, with 18 bases between them. The CDR3 contains 15 residues. Germline assignment: CDR1 PRHDT and CDR2 FYEKMQ (reference sequence). CDR3 in DNA: TGTGCCAGCAGCTCGGCTGACAGGTCTGGTCACGAGCAGTACTTC. Translation gives CASSSADRSGHEQYF.

The chain carries TRBV27 and TRBJ1-1; 9 positions agree with TRBD1. Germline CDR1 and CDR2: MNHEY and SMNVEV (reference sequence). The CDR3 is made up of 14 amino acids. V lost 6 bases to trimming and J lost 3 bases; unmatched junction nucleotides: 5. The DNA for the CDR3 is TGTGCCAGCAGGGTCACAGGGGGCCACACTGAAGCTTTCTTT. It encodes CASRVTGGHTEAFF.

This chain joins TRBV4-1 and TRBJ1-2; D might be TRBD1 (5 bases). V gave up 0 bases and J gave up 2 bases, with 22 bases separating them. Germline V gives CDR1 MGHRA, CDR2 YSYEKL. The CDR3 covers 19 residues. CDR3: CASSQDPQGGLGPNYGYTF. The CDR3 DNA follows: TGCGCCAGCAGCCAAGATCCGCAGGGAGGCCTGGGCCCAAACTATGGCTACACCTTC.

For the CDR3, the DNA is TGTGCCAGCAGCTTGGAGGGGACCTACGAGCAGTACTTC. Translation gives CASSLEGTYEQYF. The chain combines TRBV5-6 with TRBJ2-7, with D maybe TRBD1 (5 bases). Germline CDR1 is SGHDT and CDR2 is YYEEEE. The CDR3 is 13 residues long. Trimming removed 0 bases from V and 2 bases from J, with 6 bases in between.

The rearrangement uses TRBV11-2 and TRBJ2-1, with D possibly TRBD2 on 5 matching bases. Trimming left V 5 bases short and J 6 bases short, with 14 bases between. CDR3 length: 14 amino acids. The germline CDR1 and CDR2 sequences are SGHAT and FQNNGV. As DNA, the CDR3 is TGTGCCAGCAGCAACCGGGAACAGACCAATGAGCAGTTCTTC. Its protein is CASSNREQTNEQFF.

The chain links TRBV7-2 to TRBJ2-7; 7 nucleotides align to TRBD2. Germline V gene lookup returns CDR1 SGHTA and CDR2 FQGNSA. Trimming took 2 bases from V and 3 from J; bases not matched to a gene: 4. This CDR3 has 14 amino acids. Written as DNA, the CDR3 is TGTGCCAGCAGCTTAAATCGGGGGGACTACGAGCAGTACTTC. Translation: CASSLNRGDYEQYF.

This chain connects TRBV30 to TRBJ1-2, with D perhaps matching TRBD1 (5 bases). V lost 8 bases, J lost 0 bases, and 19 bases lay in between. Germline lookup yields CDR1 GTSNPN and CDR2 SVGIG (reference sequence). CDR3 length: 15 residues. CDR3 region: CAGGSLRVSNYGYTF. The CDR3 DNA sequence: TGTGCCGGGGGGAGTCTTAGGGTCTCTAACTATGGCTACACCTTC.

The CDR3 region has the DNA TGTGCCAGCAGCCAAACCGGAGACAGGGGATTCTACGAGCAGTACTTC. It is translated as CASSQTGDRGFYEQYF. The genes are TRBV14 and TRBJ2-7, with 8 bases aligning to TRBD1. Trimming cost V 2 bases and J 3 bases; bases outside gene matches: 9. This CDR3 has 16 residues. Per germline, CDR1 SGHDN and CDR2 FVKESK.

The genes are TRBV4-1 and TRBJ2-1; 12 nucleotides match TRBD2. The germline V gene has CDR1 MGHRA and CDR2 YSYEKL. Trimming removed 4 bases from V and 8 bases from J; junction bases left unmatched: 6. This CDR3 comprises 15 residues. Written as DNA, the CDR3 is TGCGCCAGCAGCCCGACTAGCGGGAGAGACGATGAGCAGTTCTTC. This sequence encodes CASSPTSGRDDEQFF.

The chain employs TRBV18 and TRBJ2-7, with a tentative D call TRBD1 (5 bases). Per germline, CDR1 KGHSH and CDR2 LQKENI. This CDR3 spans 15 amino acids. V lost 1 base to trimming and J lost 5 bases, with 15 bases between them. The CDR3 region has the DNA TGTGCCAGCTCACCACTTTTGGGCAGGGATAACGAGCAGTACTTC. This encodes CASSPLLGRDNEQYF.

V is TRBV28 and J is TRBJ2-7, with 8 bases lining up with TRBD2. The germline CDR1 and CDR2 sequences are MDHEN and SYDVKM. The CDR3 runs to 15 residues. Trimming at V came to 5 bases and at J to 2 bases, leaving 8 bases not matched to a gene. This CDR3 reads CASSPKLADPYEQYF. The CDR3 DNA sequence: TGTGCCAGCAGTCCCAAACTAGCGGATCCCTACGAGCAGTACTTC.

The chain recombines TRBV6-5 with TRBJ1-5; TRBD1 agrees at 7 bases. The V gene's germline CDR1 is MNHEY and CDR2 SVGAGI. The CDR3 contains 15 residues. V shed 8 bases and J 0 bases; nucleotides not matched to a gene: 7. CDR3 in DNA: TGTGCCAGCCGATTTGGGACAGATAGCAATCAGCCCCAGCATTTT. Translated: CASRFGTDSNQPQHF.

The rearrangement links TRBV28 to TRBJ2-3, with no clear D. There are 10 residues in the CDR3. The V gene lost 6 bases and the J gene lost 6 bases, with 4 bases spanning the gap. Per germline, CDR1 MDHEN and CDR2 SYDVKM. This CDR3 is CASSSDTQYF. The CDR3 nucleotides read TGTGCCAGCAGCTCTGATACGCAGTATTTT.